The 3 T cell receptor beta chains given below trace back to one sample, sequenced in a study of response to subunit inactivated influenza vaccine. MiXCR, run by TCRdb on the RT-PCR reads, gives a single entry per CDR3 protein. The sample yields around 580,000 distinct CDR3 sequences, 12% to 15% seen once. Sequencing used PBMCs from blood, obtained approximately 13 days after vaccination. All receptors derive from a man in his fifties who received an inactivated influenza vaccine.

This clonotype appeared many times. V gene TRBV5-1 combines with J gene TRBJ2-7; a possible D gene is TRBD2 (6 bases). From germline, CDR1 is SGHRS and CDR2 YFSETQ. The CDR3 runs to 16 residues. Trimming took off 1 base at V and 5 bases at J, with 19 bases between the two ends. CDR3 in DNA: TGCGCCAGCAGCTTGAATAACCTCGGAGGGATCAACGAGCAGTACTTC. This codes for CASSLNNLGGINEQYF.

This clonotype turned up a few times. The V call is TRBV7-8, the J call TRBJ1-5, with D possibly matching TRBD1 (5 bases). Trimming took off 5 bases at V and 0 bases at J, with 14 bases between the two ends. The germline V gene encodes CDR1 SGHVS and CDR2 FQNEAQ. CDR3 length equals 16 residues. CDR3 amino acids: CASSRAVGDSNQPQHF. CDR3 in DNA: TGTGCCAGCAGCCGAGCCGTAGGGGATAGCAATCAGCCCCAGCATTTT.

Comment on this clonotype: This may stem from a read error, because a much larger clone lies one nucleotide away. The chain links TRBV20-1 to TRBJ2-3, with D possibly being TRBD1 or TRBD2 (5 bases each). The CDR3 totals 15 residues. CDR1 and CDR2 from the germline V gene are DFQATT and SNEGSKA (reference sequence). The CDR3, as DNA: TGCAGTGCTAGAAAAACGGGACGAATCACAGATACGCACTATTTT. Its protein product is CSARKTGRITDTHYF.